This TCR beta chain was profiled in a study of T cell changes during pregnancy in multiple sclerosis. Data came from immunoSEQ multiplex PCR; TCRdb stores just in-frame clones and leaves some out. Counted here are about 30,000 clones, roughly 89% occurring once; the ten biggest clones make up over 3%. The junction had 7 bases not matched to a gene; V was cut back by 4 bases and J by 1 base. The germline CDR1 and CDR2 sequences are SGHRS and YFSETQ. CDR3 length equals 15 residues. The TCR sequence derives from a female donor in good health, enrolled as a control in a pregnancy study. This chain uses TRBV5-1 with TRBJ2-7; 8 bases line up with TRBD2. The source material was CD4+ T cells from peripheral blood mononuclear cells, sampled in the first trimester of pregnancy. The CDR3 loop reads CASSKIAGTSYEQYF. In DNA form, the CDR3 reads TGCGCCAGCAGCAAGATAGCGGGGACTTCCTACGAGCAGTACTTC. Combining the CDR3 with reference TRBV5-1 and TRBJ2-7 gives the whole variable domain KAGVTQTPRYLIKTRGQQVTLSCSPISGHRSVSWYQQTPGQGLQFLFEYFSETQRNKGNFPGRFSGRQFSNSRSEMNVSTLELGDSALYLCASSKIAGTSYEQYFGPGTRLTVT.